This TCR beta chain was sequenced for a study of OX40 agonist ivuxolimab in advanced cancers. Germline V gives CDR1 DFQATT, CDR2 SNEGSKA (reference sequence). V was shortened by 6 bases and J by 6 bases, with 6 bases between the two germline ends. This CDR3 contains 10 residues. Only in-frame clones appear in the TCRdb table, and some are missing; sequencing was by immunoSEQ multiplex PCR. The data contain 60,000 to 65,000 clones, roughly 89% of them singletons. Systemic immunosuppression or a history of autoimmune disease excluded patients. The specimen comprised CD4+ or CD8+ T cells sorted from blood, sampled in a trial of the OX40 agonist ivuxolimab. V gene TRBV20-1 combines with J gene TRBJ2-1; D gene uncertain. This receptor was taken from an adult with an advanced solid tumor such as melanoma, head and neck, liver or kidney cancer. CDR3 DNA: TGCAGTGCCGAGGCCAATGAGCAGTTCTTC. Protein sequence: CSAEANEQFF.